This TCR beta chain was sequenced for a study of neoadjuvant nivolumab and ipilimumab in lung cancer. Here immunoSEQ multiplex PCR was the method, and the copy in TCRdb shows in-frame clones only, minus some. The table includes about 38,000 clones, about 88% detected once. Looked up from germline, CDR1 is MNHEY and CDR2 is SVGAGI. V lost 5 bases, J lost 5 bases, and 8 bases stayed unmatched. This CDR3 contains 15 residues. Study-wide results and caveats: From pretherapy to surgery, tumor richness and clonality rose with dual therapy. Only a single major-pathologic-response sample was available for clonality analysis. Compared with tumor-adjacent uninvolved lung, resected tumors showed greater richness and clonality.

Comment on this clone: Antigen specificity is unknown.

This specimen was peripheral blood, taken before neoadjuvant nivolumab, alone or with ipilimumab. The sequence was collected from an adult with non-small cell lung cancer. This chain connects TRBV6-5 to TRBJ2-2, with 7 bases identical to TRBD2. The DNA for the CDR3 is TGTGCCAGCAGTACGCGGGGGAGGGTGACCGGGGAGCTGTTTTTT. Its protein product is CASSTRGRVTGELFF.